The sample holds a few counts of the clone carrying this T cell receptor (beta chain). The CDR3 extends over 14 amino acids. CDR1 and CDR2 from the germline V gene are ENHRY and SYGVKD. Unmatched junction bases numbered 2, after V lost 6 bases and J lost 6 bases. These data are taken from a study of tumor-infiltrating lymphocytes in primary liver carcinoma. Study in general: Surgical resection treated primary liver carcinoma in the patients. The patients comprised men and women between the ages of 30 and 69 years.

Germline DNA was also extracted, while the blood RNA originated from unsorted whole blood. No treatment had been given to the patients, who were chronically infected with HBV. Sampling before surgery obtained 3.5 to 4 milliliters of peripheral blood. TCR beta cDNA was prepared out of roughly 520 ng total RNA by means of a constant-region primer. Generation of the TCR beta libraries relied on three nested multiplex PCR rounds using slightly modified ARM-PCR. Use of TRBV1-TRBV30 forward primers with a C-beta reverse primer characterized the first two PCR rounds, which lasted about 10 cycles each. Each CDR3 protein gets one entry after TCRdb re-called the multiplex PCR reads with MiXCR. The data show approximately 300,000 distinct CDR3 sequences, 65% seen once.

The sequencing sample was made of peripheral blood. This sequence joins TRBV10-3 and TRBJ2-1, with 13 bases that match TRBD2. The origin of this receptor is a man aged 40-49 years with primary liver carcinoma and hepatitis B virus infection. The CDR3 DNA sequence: TGTGCCATCAGCGGGACTAGCGGGGTCAATGAGCAGTTCTTC. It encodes CAISGTSGVNEQFF.